This is a list of T cell receptor beta chains from one sample in a study of blood T cell repertoires in COVID-19. Sequenced by immunoSEQ multiplex PCR; TCRdb stores in-frame clones only, minus some. The data show under 150,000 clones, roughly 90% seen once. What was sequenced was PBMCs or T cells enriched from blood (not recorded which). These receptors all come from a woman aged 30 to 39 with acute COVID-19. The CDR3 runs from the conserved cysteine through the conserved F or W. A D gene is named only where the DNA matches it firmly. Part of the rows lack a size; the others show once, few, many or a class for expanded clones.

>TRBD2|TRBJ2-2|TRBV7-7|-
TGTGCTAGCAGCTTAGGCCTAGCGGGAGCCGTCGGGGAGCTGTTTTTT
CASSLGLAGAVGELFF
>TRBD2|TRBJ2-2|TRBV11-1|-
TGTGCCAGCAGCCCCATGACTAGCGGGTACACCGGGGAGCTGTTTTTT
CASSPMTSGYTGELFF
>-|TRBJ2-7|TRBV30|-
TGTGCCTGGAGTGAGACTAGCTACGAGCAGTACTTC
CAWSETSYEQYF
>-|TRBJ1-2|TRBV4-3|-
TGCGCCAGCAGCCAAGAAGTAGCGGGTGGAGGCTATGGCTACACCTTC
CASSQEVAGGGYGYTF
>-|TRBJ2-7|TRBV9|-
TGTGCCAGCAGCGCCCGCGACAGTTTTCTCTCCTACGAGCAGTACTTC
CASSARDSFLSYEQYF
>TRBD1|TRBJ2-7|TRBV7-2|-
TGTGCCAGCAGCTTAGTAGGGCAGGGGGTTTACGAGCAGTACTTC
CASSLVGQGVYEQYF
>TRBD1|TRBJ2-2|TRBV11-3|once
TGTGCCAGCAGCCGAGGCGGCGGGCAGGGGGCCACCGGGGAGCTGTTTTTT
CASSRGGGQGATGELFF
>-|TRBJ2-7|TRBV18|few
TGTGCCAGCTCACCAGGCTCAGGGAATGACGAGCAGTACTTC
CASSPGSGNDEQYF
>TRBD1|TRBJ1-3|TRBV19|-
TGTGCCAGTAGTTTCCTGACAGGGCCTGGAAGCACCATATATTTT
CASSFLTGPGSTIYF
>TRBD1|TRBJ1-3|TRBV6-4|-
TGTGCCAGCAGCGAAGACAGGGTCGGAAACACCATATATTTT
CASSEDRVGNTIYF